The 10 T cell receptor beta chains listed next were all sequenced from one sample in a study of control samples from healthy donors and cancer patients (TCRdb year 2020). Receptor libraries were prepared by the immunoSEQ multiplex PCR assay. The table comes from immuneACCESS by way of TCRdb, which keeps in-frame sequences with V and J called. Part of the clones is missing from these tables; in studies checked, under half for an unresolved V gene and the rest for unknown reasons. The sample includes under 150,000 clones, with around 85% observed a single time. The ten largest clonotypes hold roughly 10% of the sample. The sequenced material came from blood. The receptor set was obtained from a woman in her 30s in good health.

The J gene is TRBJ2-7, the V gene TRBV27, with TRBD2 identical over 7 bases. Germline V gives CDR1 MNHEY, CDR2 SMNVEV (reference sequence). This CDR3 spans 14 amino acids. The trim removed 6 bases at V and 1 base at J, leaving 6 bases unmatched. The chain's CDR3 is CASSWAGVSYEQYF. The CDR3 nucleotides are TGTGCCAGCAGCTGGGCGGGAGTGTCCTACGAGCAGTACTTC.

This clone has only one observation. This CDR3 is CASSYTRESFDGQYF. The CDR3 DNA reads TGTGCCAGCAGTTATACCCGGGAGAGCTTTGACGGGCAGTACTTC. The chain combines TRBV6-5 with TRBJ2-7, with D perhaps matching TRBD2 (6 bases). Germline lookup yields CDR1 MNHEY and CDR2 SVGAGI. V was clipped by 3 bases and J by 9 bases, with 21 bases between them. CDR3 length equals 15 residues.

This chain joins TRBV5-6 and TRBJ1-4; 11 nucleotides align to TRBD1. The CDR3 is 18 amino acids. Germline V gene data show CDR1 as SGHDT and CDR2 as YYEEEE. V was clipped by 4 bases and J by 2 bases; unmatched bases: 10. This CDR3 is CASSIRRTGGFTNEKLFF. The CDR3 nucleotides are TGTGCCAGCAGCATCCGTCGGACAGGGGGCTTCACTAATGAAAAACTGTTTTTT.

The J gene is TRBJ2-6, the V gene TRBV27; no firm D call. Between the trimmed V and J ends, which lost 6 bases and 0 bases, there was a span of 9 bases. Germline values: CDR1 MNHEY, CDR2 SMNVEV (reference sequence). The CDR3 has 15 amino acids. The CDR3 DNA follows: TGTGCCAGCAGGGGTTCCCACTCTGGGGCCAACGTCCTGACTTTC. Its protein product is CASRGSHSGANVLTF.

This rearrangement joins TRBV9 to TRBJ1-2; 7 bases align to TRBD1. Germline lookup yields CDR1 SGDLS and CDR2 YYNGEE. The CDR3 has 13 residues. The V gene end was trimmed by 3 bases and the J gene end by 10 bases; junction bases not matched to a gene: 9. CDR3 loop: CASSERQGRDYTF. Here the CDR3 DNA reads TGTGCCAGCAGCGAGAGACAGGGTAGAGACTACACCTTC. The variable domain in full, completed from reference TRBV9 and TRBJ1-2, reads DSGVTQTPKHLITATGQRVTLRCSPRSGDLSVYWYQQSLDQGLQFLIQYYNGEERAKGNILERFSAQQFPDLHSELNLSSLELGDSALYFCASSERQGRDYTFGSGTRLTVV.

Only a few counts were recorded for this clone. The V call is TRBV15, the J call TRBJ2-7, with TRBD2 matching over 12 bases. V shed 1 base and J 2 bases; nucleotides not matched to a gene: 0. Germline values: CDR1 LNHNV, CDR2 YYDKDF (reference sequence). The CDR3 is made up of 15 amino acids. CDR3 sequence: CATSRGLAGAYEQYF. Written as DNA, the CDR3 is TGTGCCACCAGCAGAGGACTAGCGGGGGCCTACGAGCAGTACTTC.

V gene TRBV6-5 combines with J gene TRBJ1-2; 8 positions match TRBD1. Germline V gene lookup returns CDR1 MNHEY and CDR2 SVGAGI. V trimming: 2 bases; J trimming: 6 bases; junction bases outside the gene matches: 11. The CDR3 is made up of 16 amino acids. The CDR3 nucleotides read TGTGCCAGCAGTTACCAGGGGGCTTCAAGGAAAAATGGCTACACCTTC. This translates into CASSYQGASRKNGYTF.

In this sample, this clone turned up a few times. The chain carries TRBV7-6 and TRBJ2-7; D is ambiguous. V lost 3 bases to trimming and J lost 0 bases, with 6 bases between them. The CDR3 is 13 residues long. Germline CDR1 reads SGHVS; CDR2 reads FNYEAQ. The chain's CDR3 is CASSFAYSYEQYF. CDR3 nucleotides: TGTGCCAGCAGCTTCGCCTACTCCTACGAGCAGTACTTC.

This chain joins TRBV30 and TRBJ1-2; D is possibly TRBD1 (5 bases). The CDR3 length is 15 residues. CDR1 is GTSNPN, CDR2 SVGIG, per germline (reference sequence). The V end lost 0 bases, the J end lost 6 bases, and 17 bases lay between the germline ends. CDR3: CAWSVSRALGDGYTF. The CDR3 region has the DNA TGTGCCTGGAGTGTATCGAGGGCCCTGGGGGATGGCTACACCTTC.

The chain carries TRBV7-2 and TRBJ1-5; maybe TRBD1 (5 bases). Germline V gene data show CDR1 as SGHTA and CDR2 as FQGNSA. V dropped 2 bases and J dropped 6 bases, with 8 bases sitting between them. CDR3 size: 13 residues. The CDR3 sequence is CASSLRQGQPQHF. The CDR3 nucleotides read TGTGCCAGCAGCTTACGGCAGGGTCAGCCCCAGCATTTT.